These 12 T cell receptor beta chains originate from one sample sequenced in a study of spatial heterogeneity in lung cancer. The time point was: sample taken at primary tumor resection. TCRdb reanalysed the 5' RACE reads using MiXCR and keeps one entry per CDR3 protein. In the table there are some 23,000 distinct CDR3 sequences, roughly 7.2% of which are singletons. The sequencing here drew on PBMCs, taken at surgery. All receptors come from a male donor with early-stage non-small cell lung cancer.

The chain employs TRBV5-1 and TRBJ2-5, with 10 bases fitting TRBD2. Germline V gene sequence: CDR1 SGHRS, CDR2 YFSETQ. Losses at the gene ends were 1 base for V and 6 bases for J; bases not matched to a gene: 6. This CDR3 region has 15 residues. CDR3 protein: CASSLTSGVIQTQYF. CDR3 DNA sequence: TGCGCCAGCAGCTTGACTAGCGGGGTTATCCAGACCCAGTACTTC.

There are many counts of this clonotype. The chain employs TRBV28 and TRBJ2-7; 10 bases match TRBD1. The CDR3 consists of 15 residues. Losses at the gene ends were 4 bases for V and 2 bases for J; bases not matched to a gene: 5. CDR1 and CDR2 (germline): MDHEN, SYDVKM. The CDR3 nucleotides are TGTGCCAGCAGTTCGGGACAGGGGATAACCTACGAGCAGTACTTC. It is translated as CASSSGQGITYEQYF.

This clonotype occurred many times. The genes are TRBV3-1 and TRBJ1-6; 9 bases are shared with TRBD1. This CDR3 has 14 amino acids. V was pared by 6 bases and J by 9 bases, with 6 bases of the junction left unmatched. CDR1 is LGHDT and CDR2 is YNNKEL in the germline V gene (reference sequence). The CDR3 nucleotides are TGTGCCAGCAGACTACAGGGGGCGAGTTCACCCCTCCACTTT. Protein product: CASRLQGASSPLHF.

This clonotype is classed as medium-sized. V usage is TRBV27 and J usage is TRBJ2-2; D is ambiguous. V lost 2 bases to trimming and J lost 1 base, with 5 bases between them. The germline CDR1 and CDR2 sequences are MNHEY and SMNVEV (reference sequence). The CDR3 is 14 amino acids. The CDR3 coding sequence is TGTGCCAGCAGTTTAGACGGGAACACCGGGGAGCTGTTTTTT. It encodes CASSLDGNTGELFF.

This clonotype was recorded a few times. The rearrangement uses TRBV5-1 and TRBJ2-3, with D possibly called TRBD1 or TRBD2 (5 bases each). Looked up from germline, CDR1 is SGHRS and CDR2 is YFSETQ. The CDR3 runs to 16 residues. V was pared by 9 bases and J by 4 bases, with 24 bases between. CDR3 DNA sequence: TGCGCCACCTTCCCTAAACCGGGACCTTCCCCAGATACGCAGTATTTT. This translates into CATFPKPGPSPDTQYF. The variable domain in full, with the rest retrieved from reference TRBV5-1 and TRBJ2-3, is KAGVTQTPRYLIKTRGQQVTLSCSPISGHRSVSWYQQTPGQGLQFLFEYFSETQRNKGNFPGRFSGRQFSNSRSEMNVSTLELGDSALYLCATFPKPGPSPDTQYFGPGTRLTVL.

This clonotype was picked up many times. The chain links TRBV28 to TRBJ1-6; D is uncertain. CDR3 size: 14 residues. CDR1 is MDHEN, CDR2 SYDVKM, per germline. V lost 6 bases, J lost 5 bases, and 11 bases lay in between. CDR3 DNA sequence: TGTGCCAGCAGCAGTTATGGCAATAATTCACCCCTCCACTTT. Translated: CASSSYGNNSPLHF.

This clonotype is medium-sized in the sample. The chain couples TRBV28 to TRBJ1-1; TRBD1 aligns across 7 bases. Germline lookup yields CDR1 MDHEN and CDR2 SYDVKM. The CDR3 extends over 16 amino acids. V was clipped by 7 bases and J by 5 bases; unmatched bases: 16. The CDR3: CASTRPKTGRRTEAFF. In DNA form, the CDR3 reads TGTGCCAGCACGAGACCCAAGACAGGGCGTAGAACTGAAGCTTTCTTT.

The table lists this clonotype with a few counts. V gene TRBV28 combines with J gene TRBJ2-4, with TRBD1 identical over 8 bases. This CDR3 has 17 amino acids. J gave up 4 bases and V 2 bases, and 10 bases lay outside the gene matches. Germline lookup yields CDR1 MDHEN and CDR2 SYDVKM. For the CDR3, the DNA is TGTGCCAGCAGTTTACCTTCGGGACAGGCGGGGAAAAACATTCAGTACTTC. Translation: CASSLPSGQAGKNIQYF.

This clonotype showed up just a few times. V usage is TRBV4-1 and J usage is TRBJ2-7; D uncertain. CDR3 length equals 15 residues. V was pared by 0 bases and J by 3 bases, with 12 bases between. Per germline, CDR1 MGHRA and CDR2 YSYEKL. CDR3 amino acids: CASSQETAAFYEQYF. The CDR3 DNA follows: TGCGCCAGCAGCCAAGAAACGGCAGCTTTCTACGAGCAGTACTTC.

This clonotype was detected only a few times. J is TRBJ1-5 and V is TRBV6-5, with TRBD1 identical over 9 bases. This CDR3 has 13 amino acids. J was trimmed by 5 bases and V by 10 bases; bases with no gene match: 6. Germline V lookup: CDR1 MNHEY, CDR2 SVGAGI. CDR3 residues: CATHRGPDQPQHF. The CDR3 DNA reads TGTGCCACCCACAGGGGGCCAGATCAGCCCCAGCATTTT.

The table lists this clonotype with many counts. This chain joins TRBV6-5 and TRBJ1-6, with 8 bases identical to TRBD1. V was pared by 4 bases and J by 7 bases, with 3 bases of the junction left unmatched. Germline V gene lookup returns CDR1 MNHEY and CDR2 SVGAGI. This CDR3 comprises 14 residues. CDR3 in amino acids: CASSWGQENSPLHF. CDR3 sequence (DNA): TGTGCCAGCAGTTGGGGACAGGAGAATTCACCCCTCCACTTT.

This clonotype was picked up many times. The rearrangement uses TRBV4-1 and TRBJ1-1, with D unclear. The CDR3 is made up of 11 amino acids. The V gene's germline CDR1 is MGHRA and CDR2 YSYEKL. Trimming left V 3 bases short and J 2 bases short, with 1 base between. This CDR3 is CASSHNTEAFF. CDR3 DNA: TGCGCCAGCAGCCATAACACTGAAGCTTTCTTT.